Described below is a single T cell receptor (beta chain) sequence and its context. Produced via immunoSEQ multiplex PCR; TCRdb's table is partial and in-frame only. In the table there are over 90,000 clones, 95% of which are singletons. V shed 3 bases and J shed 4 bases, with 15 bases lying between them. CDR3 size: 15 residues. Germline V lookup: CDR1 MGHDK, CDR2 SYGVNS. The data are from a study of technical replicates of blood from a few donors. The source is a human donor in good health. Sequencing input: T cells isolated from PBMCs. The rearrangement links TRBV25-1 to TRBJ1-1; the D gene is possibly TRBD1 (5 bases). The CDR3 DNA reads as TGTGCCAGCAGTGATGGGGGAGGGCATCCCACTGAAGCTTTCTTT. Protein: CASSDGGGHPTEAFF.